This T cell receptor beta chain stems from a study of blood T cell repertoires in COVID-19. How the authors handled the data: Nucleated cell counts were estimated from reference gene primer amplification. The method was immunoSEQ multiplex PCR; TCRdb's version includes in-frame clones alone and lacks a portion of them. From that table come the V and J calls and clone size; the DNA was used to work out D and trimming. The data show about 59,000 clones, with about 84% seen just once and 5.5% to 7.5% held by the top ten. This TCR was sampled from a man in his 60s with acute or convalescent COVID-19. Sequencing input: peripheral blood.

Written as DNA, the CDR3 is TGTGCCAGCAGTGAATTGAGTAGCAATCAGCCCCAGCATTTT. This sequence encodes CASSELSSNQPQHF. V gene TRBV2 combines with J gene TRBJ1-5; no definite D call. The CDR3 contains 14 residues. Germline V gene data show CDR1 as SNHLY and CDR2 as FYNNEI. V was pared by 2 bases and J by 0 bases, with 5 bases between.